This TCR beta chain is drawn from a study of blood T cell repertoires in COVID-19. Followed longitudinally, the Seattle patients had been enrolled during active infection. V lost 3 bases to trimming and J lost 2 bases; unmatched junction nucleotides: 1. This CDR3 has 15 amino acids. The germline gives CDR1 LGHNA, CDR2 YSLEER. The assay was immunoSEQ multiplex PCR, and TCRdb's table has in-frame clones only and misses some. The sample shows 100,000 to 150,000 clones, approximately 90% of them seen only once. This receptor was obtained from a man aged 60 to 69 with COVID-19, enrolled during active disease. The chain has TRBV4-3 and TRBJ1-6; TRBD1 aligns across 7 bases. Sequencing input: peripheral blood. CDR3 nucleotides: TGCGCCAGCAGCCAGACAGGGCCCTATAATTCACCCCTCCACTTT. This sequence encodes CASSQTGPYNSPLHF.